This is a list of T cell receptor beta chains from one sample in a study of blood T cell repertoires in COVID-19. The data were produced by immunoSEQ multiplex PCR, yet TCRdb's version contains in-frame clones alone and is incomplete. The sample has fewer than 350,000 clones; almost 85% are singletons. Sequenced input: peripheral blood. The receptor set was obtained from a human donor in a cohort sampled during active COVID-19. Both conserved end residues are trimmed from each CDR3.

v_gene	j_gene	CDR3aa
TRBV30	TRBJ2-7	ARGTGGYEQY
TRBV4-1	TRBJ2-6	ASSTQGSPPGANVLT
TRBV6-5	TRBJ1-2	ASSSTDRAYGYT
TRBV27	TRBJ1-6	ASSFQGLNSPLH
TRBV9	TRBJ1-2	ASSAQGRGSDGYT
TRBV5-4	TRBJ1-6	ASSLERVGSYSPLH
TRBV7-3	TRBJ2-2	ASSLVLRGPRGDTGELF
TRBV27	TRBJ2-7	ASRPARTVSSYEQY
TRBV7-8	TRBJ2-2	ASSPLGNTGELF
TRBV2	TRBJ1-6	ASSERTGYNSPLH
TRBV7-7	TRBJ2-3	ASSLGGQIADTQY
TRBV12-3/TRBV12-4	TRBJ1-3	ASSWEHTIY
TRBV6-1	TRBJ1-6	ASSEFTGGNSPLH
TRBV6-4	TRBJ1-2	ATPGQNYGYT
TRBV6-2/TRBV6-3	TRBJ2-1	ASSYHYKGQGAYNEQF
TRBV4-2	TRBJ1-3	ASSLTGSSGNTIY
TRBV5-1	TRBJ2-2	ASSFLAGAVTGELF
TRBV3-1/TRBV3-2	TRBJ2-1	ASQGPLGEQF
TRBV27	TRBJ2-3	ASRKGYSTDTQY
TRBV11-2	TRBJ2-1	ASSSTDPGTYNEQF
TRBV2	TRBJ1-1	ASWAGTGLLAF
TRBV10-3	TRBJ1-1	AISENKGGGTEAF
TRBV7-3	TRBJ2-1	ASSLGQGAYNEQF
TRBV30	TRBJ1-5	ASQAPKEHYSNQPQH
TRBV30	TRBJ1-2	AWTRQGAFGYT
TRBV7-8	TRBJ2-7	ASSSGQGAYEQY
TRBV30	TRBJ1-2	AYDLNYGYT
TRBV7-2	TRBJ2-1	ASSFTGSYNEQF